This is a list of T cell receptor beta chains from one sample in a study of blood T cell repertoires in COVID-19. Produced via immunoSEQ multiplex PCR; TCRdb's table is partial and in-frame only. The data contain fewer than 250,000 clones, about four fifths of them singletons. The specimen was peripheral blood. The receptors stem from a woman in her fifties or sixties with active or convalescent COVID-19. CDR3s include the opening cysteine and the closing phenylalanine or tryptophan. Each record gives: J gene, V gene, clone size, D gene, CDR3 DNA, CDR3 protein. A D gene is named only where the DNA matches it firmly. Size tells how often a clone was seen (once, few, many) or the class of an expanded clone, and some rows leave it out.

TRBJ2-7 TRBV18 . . TGTGCCAGCTCACCATCGGGGCGGGATTCCTACGAGCAGTACTTC CASSPSGRDSYEQYF
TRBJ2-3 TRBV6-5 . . TGTGCCAGCTCGGGGGCAGATACGCAGTATTTT CASSGADTQYF
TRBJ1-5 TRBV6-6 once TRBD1 TGTGCCAGCAGGTCCGACAGGGCCCAGCCCCAGCATTTT CASRSDRAQPQHF
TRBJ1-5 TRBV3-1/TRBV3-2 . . TGTGCCAGCAGCCATAAAACAGGACAACCTCAGCCCCAGCATTTT CASSHKTGQPQPQHF
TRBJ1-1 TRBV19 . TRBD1 TGTGCCAGTAGTTCTAACAGGGGGGGGAACACTGAAGCTTTCTTT CASSSNRGGNTEAFF
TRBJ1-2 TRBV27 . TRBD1 TGTGCCAGCAGTTCCAACCCGGGACAGGGGAGGCTTAACTATGGCTACACCTTC CASSSNPGQGRLNYGYTF
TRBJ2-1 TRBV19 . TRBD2 TGTGCCAGTAGTATAAATGGACTAGAGGGCGGTTCCGATGAGCAGTTCTTC CASSINGLEGGSDEQFF
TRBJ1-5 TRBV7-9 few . TGTGCCAGCAGCCCCGGGGGGGATCAGCCCCAGCATTTT CASSPGGDQPQHF
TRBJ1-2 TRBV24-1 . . TGTGCCACCAGTGATTACGGGGGGGGCTACACCTTC CATSDYGGGYTF
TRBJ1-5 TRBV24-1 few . TGTGCCACCAGTGACACTACCTTCGGCCAGCCCCAGCATTTT CATSDTTFGQPQHF
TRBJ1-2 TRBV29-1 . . TGCAGCGCCGTCCTTGGGGAGGGCTACACCTTC CSAVLGEGYTF
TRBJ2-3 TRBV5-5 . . TGTGCCAGCAGCTGGGGGGGCACAGATACGCAGTATTTT CASSWGGTDTQYF
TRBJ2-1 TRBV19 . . TGTGCCAGTAGTATAGTTGGCGGAAGCTCCTACAATGAGCAGTTCTTC CASSIVGGSSYNEQFF
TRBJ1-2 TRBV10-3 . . TGTGCCATCAGTTCGGGTTATCAAGCTAACTATGGCTACACCTTC CAISSGYQANYGYTF
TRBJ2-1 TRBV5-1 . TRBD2 TGCGCCAGCAGTTCTCTTCCGGGACTAGATTACAATGAGCAGTTCTTC CASSSLPGLDYNEQFF
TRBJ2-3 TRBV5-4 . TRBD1 TGTGCCAGCAGCTCAAGACAGGGGGGAGATACGCAGTATTTT CASSSRQGGDTQYF
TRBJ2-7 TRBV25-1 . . TGTGCCAGCAGTCAAACCTCGGGACTTGCCTACGAGCAGTACTTC CASSQTSGLAYEQYF
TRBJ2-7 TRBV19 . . TGTGCCAGTAGTTGGAGGAACGAGCAGTACTTC CASSWRNEQYF
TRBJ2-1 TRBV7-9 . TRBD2 TGTGCCAGCAGCCCCGGGGGGAGCCTACGCGAGCAGTTCTTC CASSPGGSLREQFF
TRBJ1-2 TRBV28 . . TGTGCCAGCAGTAATACTGGAGTCTATGGCTACACCTTC CASSNTGVYGYTF
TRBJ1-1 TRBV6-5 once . TGTGCCAGCAGTCCCCAGACACCGAACACTGAAGCTTTCTTT CASSPQTPNTEAFF
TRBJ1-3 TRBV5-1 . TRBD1 TGCGCCAGCAGCTCCCTTTCCACAGGGGCGGCTGGAAACACCATATATTTT CASSSLSTGAAGNTIYF
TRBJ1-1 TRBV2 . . TGTGCCAGCAGTGTGGCCCTCCAGGCTGAAGCTTTCTTT CASSVALQAEAFF
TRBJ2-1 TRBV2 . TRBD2 TGTGCCAGCAAGGGCCAGGGCGGGAGGACGGTGAATTACAATGAGCAGTTCTTC CASKGQGGRTVNYNEQFF
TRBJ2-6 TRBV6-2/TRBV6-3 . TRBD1 TGTGCCAGCAGTATACAGGGGTCTGGGGCCAACGTCCTGACTTTC CASSIQGSGANVLTF
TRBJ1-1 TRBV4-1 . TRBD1 TGCGCCAGCAGCCAAGTGGGGACAGGGAGAGGGACTGAAGCTTTCTTT CASSQVGTGRGTEAFF
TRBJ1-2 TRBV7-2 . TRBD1 TGTGCCAGCAGCTGGACAGGGACCTATGGCTACACCTTC CASSWTGTYGYTF
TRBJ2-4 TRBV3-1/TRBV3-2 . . TGTGCCAGCAGCACGGGGGCCAAAAACATTCAGTACTTC CASSTGAKNIQYF
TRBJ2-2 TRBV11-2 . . TGTGCCAGCAGCCGAACCCAGGGAACCGGGGAGCTGTTTTTT CASSRTQGTGELFF
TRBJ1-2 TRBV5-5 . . TGTGCCAGCAGCGGGACTAGCTATGGCTACACCTTC CASSGTSYGYTF
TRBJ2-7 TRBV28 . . TGTGCCAGCAGGAGGACCGGGACACCGTACTCCTACGAGCAGTACTTC CASRRTGTPYSYEQYF
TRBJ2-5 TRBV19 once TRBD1 TGTGCCAGTAGTAGAACGGGACAGGGGTTTCAGACCCAGTACTTC CASSRTGQGFQTQYF
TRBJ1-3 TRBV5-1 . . TGCGCCAGCAGTCTGTTCGGGGGGCTATCTGGAAACACCATATATTTT CASSLFGGLSGNTIYF
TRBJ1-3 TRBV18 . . TGTGCCAGCTCACCCGTGGGCAGGGCTGGAAACACCATATATTTT CASSPVGRAGNTIYF
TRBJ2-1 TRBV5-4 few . TGTGCCAGCAGGTCGACTAGTTTCGCATGGCTCTTC CASRSTSFAWLF
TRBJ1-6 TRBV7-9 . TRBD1 TGTGCCAGCAGCCTCCGGGGACAGGGTAATTCACCCCTCCACTTT CASSLRGQGNSPLHF
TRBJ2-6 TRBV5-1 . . TGCGCCAGCAGCTTGTCGGGTGGGGCCAACGTCCTGACTTTC CASSLSGGANVLTF
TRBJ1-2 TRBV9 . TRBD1 TGTGCCAGCAGCGTTTTTACCGGGACAGGGCGAATAGATGGCTACACCTTC CASSVFTGTGRIDGYTF
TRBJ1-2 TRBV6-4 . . TGTGCCAGCAGTGATACAGGGAAAAATGGCTACACCTTC CASSDTGKNGYTF
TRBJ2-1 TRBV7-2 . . TGTGCCAGCAGCTTAGATTATCCTAGCTTGGGAGATGAGCAGTTCTTC CASSLDYPSLGDEQFF
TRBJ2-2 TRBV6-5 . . TGTGCCAGCAAAGAGTGGTTGCCCGGGGAGCTGTTTTTT CASKEWLPGELFF
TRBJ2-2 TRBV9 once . TGTGCCAGCAGCGAACATTTACCGAGCAGGACCGGGGAGCTGTTTTTT CASSEHLPSRTGELFF
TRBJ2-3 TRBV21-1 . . TGTGCCAGCAGCAAATCTAGCACAGATACGCAGTATTTT CASSKSSTDTQYF
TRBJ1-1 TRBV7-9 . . TGTGCCAGCAGCTTAGAGCGGGGCGGAAACACTGAAGCTTTCTTT CASSLERGGNTEAFF
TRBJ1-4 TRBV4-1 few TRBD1 TGCGCCAGCAGCCAAGGGACAGGGGACGAAAAACTGTTTTTT CASSQGTGDEKLFF
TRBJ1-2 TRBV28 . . TGTGCCAGCAGCCAGCGGGGCTATGGCTACACCTTC CASSQRGYGYTF
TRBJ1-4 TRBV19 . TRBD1 TGTGCCAGTCGGGACAGGGGTAGAGAAAAACTGTTTTTT CASRDRGREKLFF
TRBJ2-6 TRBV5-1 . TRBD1 TGCGCCAGCAGTTCCGGGACAGGGAACTCTGGGGCCAACGTCCTGACTTTC CASSSGTGNSGANVLTF